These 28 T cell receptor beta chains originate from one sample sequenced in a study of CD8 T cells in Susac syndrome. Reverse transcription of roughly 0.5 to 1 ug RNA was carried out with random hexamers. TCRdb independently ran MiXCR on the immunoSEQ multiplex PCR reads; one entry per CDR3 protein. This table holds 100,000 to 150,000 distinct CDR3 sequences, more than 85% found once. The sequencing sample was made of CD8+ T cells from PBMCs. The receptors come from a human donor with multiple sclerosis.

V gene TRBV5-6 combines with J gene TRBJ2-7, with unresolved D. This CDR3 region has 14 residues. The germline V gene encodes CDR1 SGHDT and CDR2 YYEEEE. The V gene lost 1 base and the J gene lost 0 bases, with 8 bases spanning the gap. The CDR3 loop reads CASSLSFSSYEQYF. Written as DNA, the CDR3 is TGTGCCAGCAGCTTGTCCTTTAGCTCCTACGAGCAGTACTTC.

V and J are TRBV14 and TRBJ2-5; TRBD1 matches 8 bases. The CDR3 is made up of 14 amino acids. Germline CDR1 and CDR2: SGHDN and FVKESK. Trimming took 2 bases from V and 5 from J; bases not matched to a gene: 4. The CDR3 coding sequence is TGTGCCAGCAGCCAACAGGGGGCAGGGGAGACCCAGTACTTC. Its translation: CASSQQGAGETQYF.

The CDR3 reads CASSDLGGAWTDTQYF. In DNA form, the CDR3 reads TGTGCCAGCAGTGACCTCGGGGGGGCCTGGACAGATACGCAGTATTTT. V and J are TRBV6-1 and TRBJ2-3, with 8 bases aligning to TRBD2. In germline, CDR1 is MNHNS, CDR2 SASEGT. The J segment lost 3 bases and the V segment lost 3 bases, leaving 8 bases of the junction unmatched. CDR3 length: 16 amino acids.

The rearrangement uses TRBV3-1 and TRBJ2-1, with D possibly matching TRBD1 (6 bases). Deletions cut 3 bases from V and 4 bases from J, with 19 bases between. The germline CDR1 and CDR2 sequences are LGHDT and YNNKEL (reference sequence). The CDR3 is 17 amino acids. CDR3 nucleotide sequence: TGTGCCAGCAGCCATTACCCCGGGACACGAGCGTACAATGAGCAGTTCTTC. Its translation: CASSHYPGTRAYNEQFF.

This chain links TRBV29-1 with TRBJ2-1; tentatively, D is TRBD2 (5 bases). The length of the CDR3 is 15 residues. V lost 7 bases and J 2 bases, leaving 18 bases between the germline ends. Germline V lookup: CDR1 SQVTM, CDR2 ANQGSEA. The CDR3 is CSASRRLSAYNEQFF. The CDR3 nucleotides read TGCAGCGCCAGCCGGAGACTTAGCGCCTACAATGAGCAGTTCTTC.

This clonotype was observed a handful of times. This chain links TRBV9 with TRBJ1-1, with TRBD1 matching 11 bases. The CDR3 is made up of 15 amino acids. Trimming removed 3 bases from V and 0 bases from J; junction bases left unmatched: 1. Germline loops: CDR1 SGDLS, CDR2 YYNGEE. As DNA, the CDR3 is TGTGCCAGCAGCGGGGACAGGGGGATGAACACTGAAGCTTTCTTT. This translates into CASSGDRGMNTEAFF.

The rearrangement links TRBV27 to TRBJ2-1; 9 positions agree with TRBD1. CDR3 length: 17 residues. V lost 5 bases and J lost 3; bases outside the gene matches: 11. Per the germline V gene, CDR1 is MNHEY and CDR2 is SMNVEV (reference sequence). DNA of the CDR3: TGTGCCAGCAGTCCCGCCCCCCACAGGGGGCTCTACAATGAGCAGTTCTTC. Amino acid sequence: CASSPAPHRGLYNEQFF.

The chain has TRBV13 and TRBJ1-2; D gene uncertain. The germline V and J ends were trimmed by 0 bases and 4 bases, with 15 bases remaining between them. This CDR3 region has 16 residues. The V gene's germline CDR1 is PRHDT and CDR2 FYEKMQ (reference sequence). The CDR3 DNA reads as TGTGCCAGCAGCTTAGGCCCCAACCGGGCGTCCTATGGCTACACCTTC. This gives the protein CASSLGPNRASYGYTF.

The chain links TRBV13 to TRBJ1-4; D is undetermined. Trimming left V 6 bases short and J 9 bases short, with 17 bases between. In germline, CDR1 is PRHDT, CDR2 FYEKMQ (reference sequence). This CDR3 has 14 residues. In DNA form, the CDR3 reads TGTGCCAGCAGTGAGAGGCTAACGGGGAAAAAACTGTTTTTT. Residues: CASSERLTGKKLFF. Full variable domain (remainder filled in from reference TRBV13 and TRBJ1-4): AAGVIQSPRHLIKEKRETATLKCYPIPRHDTVYWYQQGPGQDPQFLISFYEKMQSDKGSIPDRFSAQQFSDYHSELNMSSLELGDSALYFCASSERLTGKKLFFGSGTQLSVL.

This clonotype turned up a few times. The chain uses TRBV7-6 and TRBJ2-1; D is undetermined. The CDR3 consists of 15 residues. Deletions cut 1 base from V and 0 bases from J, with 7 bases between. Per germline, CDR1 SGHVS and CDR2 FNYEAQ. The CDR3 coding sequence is TGTGCCAGCAGCTTAGACTTAAGCTCCTACAATGAGCAGTTCTTC. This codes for CASSLDLSSYNEQFF.

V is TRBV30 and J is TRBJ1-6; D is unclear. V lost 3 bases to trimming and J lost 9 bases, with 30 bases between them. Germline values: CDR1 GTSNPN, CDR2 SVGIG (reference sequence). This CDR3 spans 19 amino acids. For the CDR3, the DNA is TGTGCCTGGAGCCTATATGAGTCGGGTAGAGCGAGGAAGTTTTCACCCCTCCACTTT. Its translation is CAWSLYESGRARKFSPLHF.

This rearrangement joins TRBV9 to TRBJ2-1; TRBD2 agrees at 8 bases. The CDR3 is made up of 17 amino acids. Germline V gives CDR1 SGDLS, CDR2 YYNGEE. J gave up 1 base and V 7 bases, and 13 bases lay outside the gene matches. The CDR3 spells CASSYSGTIRSYNEQFF. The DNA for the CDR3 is TGTGCCAGCTCGTATAGCGGGACCATCAGGTCCTACAATGAGCAGTTCTTC.

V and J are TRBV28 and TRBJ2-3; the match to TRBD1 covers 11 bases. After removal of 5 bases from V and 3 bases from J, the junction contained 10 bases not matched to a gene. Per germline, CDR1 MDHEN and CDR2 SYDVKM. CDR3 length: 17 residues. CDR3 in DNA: TGTGCCAGCAGTCCCCCGGGACAGGGGGGATTAACAGATACGCAGTATTTT. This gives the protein CASSPPGQGGLTDTQYF. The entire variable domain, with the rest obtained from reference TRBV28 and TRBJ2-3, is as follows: DVKVTQSSRYLVKRTGEKVFLECVQDMDHENMFWYRQDPGLGLRLIYFSYDVKMKEKGDIPEGYSVSREKKERFSLILESASTNQTSMYLCASSPPGQGGLTDTQYFGPGTRLTVL.

The CDR3 here is CASRFEGRALNYGYTF. The CDR3 DNA follows: TGTGCCAGCCGGTTCGAGGGGCGAGCTTTAAACTATGGCTACACCTTC. The chain links TRBV9 to TRBJ1-2; TRBD1 is a possible D gene (5 bases). Deletions cut 7 bases from V and 2 bases from J, with 21 bases between. CDR1 and CDR2 from the germline V gene are SGDLS and YYNGEE. The CDR3 length is 16 residues. The full variable domain, rest sourced from reference TRBV9 and TRBJ1-2, is DSGVTQTPKHLITATGQRVTLRCSPRSGDLSVYWYQQSLDQGLQFLIQYYNGEERAKGNILERFSAQQFPDLHSELNLSSLELGDSALYFCASRFEGRALNYGYTFGSGTRLTVV.

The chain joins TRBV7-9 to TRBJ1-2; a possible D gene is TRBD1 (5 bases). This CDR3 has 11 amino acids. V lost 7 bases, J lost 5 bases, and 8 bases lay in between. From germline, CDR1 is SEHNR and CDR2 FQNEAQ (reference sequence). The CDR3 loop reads CASTGLYGYTF. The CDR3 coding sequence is TGTGCCAGCACAGGGCTTTATGGCTACACCTTC.

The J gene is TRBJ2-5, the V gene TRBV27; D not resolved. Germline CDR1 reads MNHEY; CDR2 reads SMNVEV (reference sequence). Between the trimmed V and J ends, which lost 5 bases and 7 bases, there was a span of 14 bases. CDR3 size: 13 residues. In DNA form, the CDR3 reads TGTGCCAGCAGTACTACAGTTCTGGGGACCCAGTACTTC. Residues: CASSTTVLGTQYF.

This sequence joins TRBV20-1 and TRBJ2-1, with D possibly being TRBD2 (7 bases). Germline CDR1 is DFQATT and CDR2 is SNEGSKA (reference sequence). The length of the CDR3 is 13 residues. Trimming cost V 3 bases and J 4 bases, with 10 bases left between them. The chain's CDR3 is CSAREGGYNEQFF. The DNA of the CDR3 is TGCAGTGCTAGGGAGGGGGGGTACAATGAGCAGTTCTTC.

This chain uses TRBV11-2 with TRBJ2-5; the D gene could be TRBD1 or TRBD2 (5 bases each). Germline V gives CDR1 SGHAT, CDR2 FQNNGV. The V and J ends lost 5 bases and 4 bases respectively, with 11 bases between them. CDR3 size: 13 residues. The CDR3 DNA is TGTGCCAGCAGCCTCACTAGGGGAGAGACCCAGTACTTC. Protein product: CASSLTRGETQYF. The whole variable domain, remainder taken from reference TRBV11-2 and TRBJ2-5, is EAGVAQSPRYKIIEKRQSVAFWCNPISGHATLYWYQQILGQGPKLLIQFQNNGVVDDSQLPKDRFSAERLKGVDSTLKIQPAKLEDSAVYLCASSLTRGETQYFGPGTRLLVL.

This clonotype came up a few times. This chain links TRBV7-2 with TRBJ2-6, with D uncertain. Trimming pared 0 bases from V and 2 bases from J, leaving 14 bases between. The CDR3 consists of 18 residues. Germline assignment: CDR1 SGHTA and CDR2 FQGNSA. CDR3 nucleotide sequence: TGTGCCAGCAGCTTAGCTTATGGATTTGGCACTGGGGCCAACGTCCTGACTTTC. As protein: CASSLAYGFGTGANVLTF.

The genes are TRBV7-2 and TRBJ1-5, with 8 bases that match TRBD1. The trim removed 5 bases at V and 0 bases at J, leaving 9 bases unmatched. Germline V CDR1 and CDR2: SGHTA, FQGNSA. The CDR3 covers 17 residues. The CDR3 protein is CASSVTPGQDSNQPQHF. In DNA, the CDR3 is TGTGCCAGCAGCGTCACCCCGGGACAGGATAGCAATCAGCCCCAGCATTTT.

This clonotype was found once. The CDR3 reads CASSSPESSYEQYF. The CDR3 region has the DNA TGTGCCAGCAGCTCCCCAGAGAGCTCCTACGAGCAGTACTTC. The V call is TRBV5-4, the J call TRBJ2-7; no clear D. V gave up 3 bases and J gave up 0 bases, with 10 bases separating them. The CDR3 is 14 residues long. Germline V gene data show CDR1 as SGHNT and CDR2 as YYREEE (reference sequence).

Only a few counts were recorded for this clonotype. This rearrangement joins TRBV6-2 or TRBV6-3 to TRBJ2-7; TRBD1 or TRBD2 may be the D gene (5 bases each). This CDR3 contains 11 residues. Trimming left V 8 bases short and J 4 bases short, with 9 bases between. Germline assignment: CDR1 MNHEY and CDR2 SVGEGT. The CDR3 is CASARGYEQYF. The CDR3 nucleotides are TGTGCCAGCGCGAGGGGATACGAGCAGTACTTC.

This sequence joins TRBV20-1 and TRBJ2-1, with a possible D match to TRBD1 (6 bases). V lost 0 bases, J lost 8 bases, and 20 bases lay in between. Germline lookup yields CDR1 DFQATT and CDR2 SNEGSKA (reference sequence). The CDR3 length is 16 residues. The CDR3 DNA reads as TGCAGTGCTAGAGATCACCGGTTAGGGGGTAACTATGAGCAGTTCTTC. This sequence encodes CSARDHRLGGNYEQFF.

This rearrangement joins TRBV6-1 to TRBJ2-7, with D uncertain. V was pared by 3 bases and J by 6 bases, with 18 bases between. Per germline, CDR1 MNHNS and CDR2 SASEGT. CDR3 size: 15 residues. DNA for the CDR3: TGTGCCAGCAGTGACCCCCTTCGACGGAGAGGCGAGCAGTACGTC. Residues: CASSDPLRRRGEQYV.

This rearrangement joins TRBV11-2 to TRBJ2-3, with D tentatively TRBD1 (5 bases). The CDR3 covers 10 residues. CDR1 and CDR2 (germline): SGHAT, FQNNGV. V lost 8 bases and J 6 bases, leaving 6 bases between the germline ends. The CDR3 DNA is TGTGCCAGCGCAGGGGATACGCAGTATTTT. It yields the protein CASAGDTQYF.

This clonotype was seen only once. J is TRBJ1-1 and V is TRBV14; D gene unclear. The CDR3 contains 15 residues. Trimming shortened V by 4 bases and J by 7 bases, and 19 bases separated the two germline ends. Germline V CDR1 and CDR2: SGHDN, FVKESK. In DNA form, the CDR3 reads TGTGCCAGCAGCCCAGGTACGGGCTCTTGGAATGAAGCTTTCTTT. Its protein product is CASSPGTGSWNEAFF. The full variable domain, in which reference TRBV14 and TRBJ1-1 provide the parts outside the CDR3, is EAGVTQFPSHSVIEKGQTVTLRCDPISGHDNLYWYRRVMGKEIKFLLHFVKESKQDESGMPNNRFLAERTGGTYSTLKVQPAELEDSGVYFCASSPGTGSWNEAFFGQGTRLTVV.

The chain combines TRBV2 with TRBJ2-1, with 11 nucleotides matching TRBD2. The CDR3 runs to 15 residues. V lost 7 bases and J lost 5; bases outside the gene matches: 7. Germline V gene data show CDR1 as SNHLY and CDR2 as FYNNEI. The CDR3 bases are TGTGCCAGCAACCCGGGACTAGCGGAGGACAATGAGCAGTTCTTC. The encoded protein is CASNPGLAEDNEQFF.

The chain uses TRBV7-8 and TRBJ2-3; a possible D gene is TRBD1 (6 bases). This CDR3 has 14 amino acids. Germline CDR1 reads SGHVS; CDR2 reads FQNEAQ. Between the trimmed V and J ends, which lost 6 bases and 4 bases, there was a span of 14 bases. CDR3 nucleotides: TGTGCCAGCAGTCGGGGACAAGGGGCAGATACGCAGTATTTT. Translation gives CASSRGQGADTQYF.